This TCR beta chain emerged from a study of CD8 T cells in ankylosing spondylitis. CDR1 and CDR2 from the germline V gene are SQVTM and ANQGSEA. Trimming pared 5 bases from V and 7 bases from J, leaving 14 bases between. This CDR3 has 13 amino acids. Regarding this clonotype: Its antigen remains unidentified.

Libraries for TCR beta were made by quantitative 5'-RACE with molecular barcodes. TCRdb reanalysed the 5' RACE reads using MiXCR and keeps one entry per CDR3 protein. This table has 750,000 to 850,000 distinct CDR3 sequences, over 9.5% appearing once. Overall study results and limits: About 8 highly homologous variants made up a TCR beta motif, and this motif appeared characteristic of ankylosing spondylitis blood. Several of the motif variants were reported before in synovial fluid and blood from reactive arthritis. Significant enrichment of disease-linked clones was reportedly seen in matched ankylosing spondylitis synovial fluid.

Material for sequencing was blood, either unsorted or a sorted T cell fraction (not recorded which). The J gene is TRBJ1-4, the V gene TRBV29-1; possible D gene TRBD1, 6 bases. The TCR originated in a male donor with ankylosing spondylitis. CDR3 loop: CSVQQGGGEKLFF. The CDR3 DNA reads TGCAGCGTTCAACAGGGAGGGGGTGAAAAACTGTTTTTT.